This T cell receptor (beta chain) is from a study of tumor-infiltrating lymphocytes in primary liver carcinoma. Looked up from germline, CDR1 is SGHAT and CDR2 is FQNNGV. CDR3 length equals 17 residues. Regarding the study as a whole: Between tumor regions, pairs overlapped more than tumor-adjacent and tumor-blood pairs did.

Unsorted bulk tissue of about 18-32 mg yielded co-extracted RNA and DNA. A constant-region primer primed TCR beta cDNA synthesis from 450 to 550 ng of total RNA. Three-round nested multiplex PCR performed with slightly modified ARM-PCR produced the TCR beta libraries. A C-beta reverse primer was combined with TRBV1-TRBV30 forward primers in the first two PCR rounds, and each round had approximately 10 cycles. TCRdb recomputed calls from the multiplex PCR reads with MiXCR, one row per CDR3 protein. The profile shows about 120,000 distinct CDR3 sequences, around 70% of them singletons. On this clonotype: Antigen unknown. At one end the junction does not follow the germline gene, possibly because of a read error.

This chain uses TRBV11-2 with TRBJ2-1; D is uncertain. This sequence originates from an older woman with primary liver carcinoma and hepatitis B virus infection. Sequences were obtained from tumor-adjacent normal liver tissue. The CDR3 bases are TGTGCCAGCAGCTTTACCCCACTGAGGAGCTCCCACGATGAGCAATTCTTC. Translating it yields CASSFTPLRSSHDEQFF.